Detailed here is one T cell receptor beta chain. Assay used: immunoSEQ multiplex PCR; TCRdb lists only in-frame clones, some missing. The sample consists of approximately 11,000 clones, around 82% of them appearing once. The source of the sample is a study of T cells in localized non-small cell lung cancer. V was cut by 7 bases and J by 0 bases, with 12 bases left in between. The CDR3 contains 14 residues. Germline CDR1 reads SNHLY; CDR2 reads FYNNEI. Specimen: peripheral blood mononuclear cells, collected before any cancer treatment. The sequence derives from an older female donor with stage II lung adenocarcinoma. The chain combines TRBV2 with TRBJ1-1, with D uncertain. Written as DNA, the CDR3 is TGTGCCAGCATGGAAAGGCAAATGAACACTGAAGCTTTCTTT. Protein: CASMERQMNTEAFF. Full variable domain (remainder filled in from reference TRBV2 and TRBJ1-1): EPEVTQTPSHQVTQMGQEVILRCVPISNHLYFYWYRQILGQKVEFLVSFYNNEISEKSEIFDDQFSVERPDGSNFTLKIRSTKLEDSAMYFCASMERQMNTEAFFGQGTRLTVV.